The sequence of this T cell receptor beta chain was determined in a study of shared clonotypes between healthy human individuals (dated by TCRdb to 2018 to 2021). In terms of the full investigation: A few men and two women, aged 18 to 49 years, made up the cohort. For each donor, CD4 naive and CD4 memory were each run on three plates, CD8 naive on two plates, and CD8 memory on one plate. To estimate repertoire size and how much clonotype sharing occurs between individuals, the study deeply sequenced the blood TCR repertoires of five or six healthy adults. To increase sequencing depth and limit assay-specific biases, different laboratories used diverse techniques to prepare libraries and sequence TCR repertoires. Each donor's leukapheresis produced roughly between about 0.8 and 10 billion PBMCs.

The CDR1 and CDR2 encoded by the germline V gene are SGHTA and FQGNSA. V and J lose 1 base and 11 bases, and a span of 9 bases separates them. From the cysteine up to the phenylalanine, the CDR3 has a length of 12 residues. Only the CDR3 region is kept as DNA, spanning 36 bases read in frame from base 1. Summary of the overall study and its limitations: Rarefaction of sorted-subset datasets indicated incomplete sequencing despite the large sequencing depth. Compared with non-shared clonotypes, the clonotypes found in all four sorted-subset donors had higher generation probabilities. The small number of donors limited the genetic and exposure-history diversity represented. Sampling was restricted to blood, and TCR repertoires in tissue are likely to differ from TCR repertoires in blood. Larger estimated clonotype richness was generally found for naive subsets than for memory subsets. Across a few donors, about 5% of naive CD4, approximately 3.6% of naive CD8, about 2.3% of memory CD4, and over 0.35% of memory CD8 clonotypes were shared. Pairwise subsampling indicated that sequencing depth was expected to affect the degree of clonotype sharing among donors.

Using the deep immunoSEQ assay, TCR CDR3 regions were amplified from genomic DNA by multiplex PCR. Genomic DNA extracted from each cell subset was distributed evenly over all wells of several immunoSEQ 96-well plates, and each plate served as one replicate. For sorted subsets, each replicate PCR was loaded with roughly 0.2 ug genomic DNA, equivalent to approximately 27,000 T cell genomes. The purified libraries were quantified using a Qubit 3.0 fluorometer, sized with a Bioanalyzer 2100, and then quantified again using the KAPA Library Quantification kit. Each immunoSEQ 96-well plate was sequenced on its own single-read 150-cycle Illumina NextSeq 550 flow cell. The study's own analysis went as follows. Because the immunoSEQ output held only junctional sequences and lacked quality scores, the filtering could not match the filtering applied to full-length reads. To assign V/J genes and CDR3, sequences were annotated against IMGT germline references using PyIR, a Python wrapper for IgBLAST v1.9. Reads were filtered out if the reads had weak V/J assignments (E-value above 1e-6), no CDR3, stop codons, out-of-frame junctions, or ambiguous translated residues. V3J clonotypes were defined as sequences sharing an identical inferred V gene, J gene, and CDR3 amino acid sequence. Percentage overlap between repertoires was computed as shared unique clonotypes divided by the size of the smaller repertoire. RTK rarefaction, the Chao1 estimator, and Recon v2.1 estimates of unobserved clonotypes were used to assess repertoire richness. OLGA was used to compute generation probabilities for all TCRbeta clonotypes that the gDNA method yielded from a few donors. TCRdb limited this immuneACCESS table to in-frame rearrangements with V and J called. A share of clones is missing; checked studies link under half to unresolved V genes, and the rest is unexplained. From that table come the V and J calls and clone size; the DNA was used to work out D and trimming. Counted in this sample were about 2 million clones; over 85% of them appeared once. Of the sample, 0.1% to 0.15% is held by the ten largest clones.

Healthy HIV-negative adults with no recently reported acute infections or vaccinations were included as donors. Every donor was a Caucasian adult residing in Nashville, Tennessee, USA. CD4+ T cells were enriched by magnetic negative selection; naive cells were then positively selected on CD45RA, and the negative fraction formed the memory subset. After blood collection by leukapheresis, PBMCs were isolated using Ficoll-Histopaque density gradient centrifugation and then cryopreserved in the vapor phase of liquid nitrogen. Purity and quantity of every magnetically sorted T cell population were checked by analytical flow cytometry. From each sorted fraction, genomic DNA was isolated and quantified by UV absorbance on a Nanodrop 2000c. With respect to this clone: No antigen is known for it. Base qualities are not at hand, and no much larger clone is one base apart.

The sequenced sample consisted of naive CD4+ T cells sorted from blood. This sample's cell subset or site label indicates: CD45RA+ positively selected. Here the chain combines TRBV7-2 and TRBJ2-1, with the identity of the D gene unclear. The origin of this receptor is a man aged 18 to 30 in good health. The DNA reads TGTGCCAGCAGCTTAGGGAGATCTCAGCAGTTCTTC. Its translation is CASSLGRSQQFF. Where the CDR3 stops, the reference TRBV7-2 and TRBJ2-1 genes take over; the full variable domain is GAGVSQSPSNKVTEKGKDVELRCDPISGHTALYWYRQSLGQGLEFLIYFQGNSAPDKSGLPSDRFSAERTGGSVSTLTIQRTQQEDSAVYLCASSLGRSQQFFGPGTRLTVL.